These 24 T cell receptor beta chains share one sample of origin, sequenced in a study of control samples from healthy donors and cancer patients. Only in-frame clones appear in the TCRdb table, and some are missing; sequencing was by immunoSEQ multiplex PCR. The sample records approximately 170,000 clones, approximately 90% being singletons. Sequencing was carried out using blood. The origin of the receptors is a man aged 30 to 45 in good health.

This clone was detected once. The V and J genes are TRBV2 and TRBJ1-5; D is undetermined. Germline V gene sequence: CDR1 SNHLY, CDR2 FYNNEI. The length of the CDR3 is 12 residues. V shed 4 bases and J shed 4 bases, with 5 bases lying between them. CDR3 in DNA: TGTGCCAGCAGTGGAGGTAATCAGCCCCAGCATTTT. Translating it yields CASSGGNQPQHF.

The chain employs TRBV29-1 and TRBJ2-7; TRBD1 aligns across 9 bases. With V trimmed by 7 bases and J by 5 bases, 6 bases remained unmatched. The germline gives CDR1 SQVTM, CDR2 ANQGSEA. The CDR3 is 12 amino acids. The CDR3 spells CSARDRADEQYF. The CDR3 nucleotides are TGCAGCGCCCGGGACAGGGCCGACGAGCAGTACTTC.

This chain connects TRBV15 to TRBJ1-3; the D is unclear. Deletions cut 3 bases from V and 0 bases from J, with 9 bases between. Germline-derived CDR1 and CDR2 are LNHNV and YYDKDF (reference sequence). The CDR3 has 15 amino acids. CDR3 sequence reads: CATSRDYNSGNTIYF. Here the CDR3 DNA reads TGTGCCACCAGCAGGGACTACAACTCTGGAAACACCATATATTTT.

This chain links TRBV6-6 with TRBJ1-2; 7 bases agree with TRBD1. CDR3 size: 12 residues. After removal of 0 bases from V and 10 bases from J, the junction contained 2 bases not matched to a gene. Germline V CDR1 and CDR2: MNHNY, SVGAGI (reference sequence). CDR3 bases: TGTGCCAGCAGTTACTCTGGACAGGTCTACACCTTC. It codes for CASSYSGQVYTF.

The rearrangement joins TRBV6-1 to TRBJ1-5, with D unresolved. Germline-derived CDR1 and CDR2 are MNHNS and SASEGT. The CDR3 has 12 amino acids. Trimming cost V 2 bases and J 7 bases, with 6 bases left between them. The CDR3 DNA follows: TGTGCCAGCAGTGAAAGCCGGCAGCCCCAGCATTTT. The encoded protein is CASSESRQPQHF.

V and J are TRBV7-3 and TRBJ1-2; possible D gene TRBD1, 5 bases. Trimming removed 1 base at V and 1 base at J, with 10 bases between. This CDR3 region has 15 residues. Germline loops: CDR1 SGHTA, CDR2 FQGTGA. CDR3 sequence reads: CASSLSPGSNYGYTF. The DNA for the CDR3 is TGTGCCAGCAGCTTAAGCCCAGGGAGTAACTATGGCTACACCTTC. Looking up the rest from reference TRBV7-3 and TRBJ1-2 gives the full variable domain: GAGVSQTPSNKVTEKGKYVELRCDPISGHTALYWYRQSLGQGPEFLIYFQGTGAADDSGLPNDRFFAVRPEGSVSTLKIQRTERGDSAVYLCASSLSPGSNYGYTFGSGTRLTVV.

The gene calls are TRBV18 and TRBJ1-4; 9 nucleotides line up with TRBD1. This CDR3 region has 15 residues. Germline V gives CDR1 KGHSH, CDR2 LQKENI. Unmatched junction bases numbered 4, after V lost 0 bases and J lost 8 bases. The CDR3 loop is CASSPPGQGREKLFF. Here the CDR3 DNA reads TGTGCCAGCTCACCACCGGGACAGGGTCGGGAAAAACTGTTTTTT. Looking up the rest from reference TRBV18 and TRBJ1-4 gives the full variable domain: NAGVMQNPRHLVRRRGQEARLRCSPMKGHSHVYWYRQLPEEGLKFMVYLQKENIIDESGMPKERFSAEFPKEGPSILRIQQVVRGDSAAYFCASSPPGQGREKLFFGSGTQLSVL.

The rearrangement links TRBV7-2 to TRBJ1-2; D is uncertain. V shed 5 bases and J shed 2 bases, with 15 bases lying between them. CDR3 length: 15 amino acids. Germline CDR1 is SGHTA and CDR2 is FQGNSA. CDR3 in amino acids: CASSPLTVTNYGYTF. CDR3 nucleotide sequence: TGTGCCAGCAGCCCCTTGACGGTTACGAACTATGGCTACACCTTC. Based on the CDR3 plus reference TRBV7-2 and TRBJ1-2, the full variable domain is GAGVSQSPSNKVTEKGKDVELRCDPISGHTALYWYRQSLGQGLEFLIYFQGNSAPDKSGLPSDRFSAERTGGSVSTLTIQRTQQEDSAVYLCASSPLTVTNYGYTFGSGTRLTVV.

The V call is TRBV5-5, the J call TRBJ1-1; no firm D call. Per germline, CDR1 SGHKS and CDR2 YYEKEE (reference sequence). This CDR3 region has 12 residues. The V end lost 9 bases, the J end lost 6 bases, and 15 bases lay between the germline ends. The CDR3 DNA sequence: TGTGCCACCCAAAACTTCGGGGCTGAAGCTTTCTTT. This sequence encodes CATQNFGAEAFF.

As concerns this clone: Other nucleotide sequences from this sample produce the same CDR3. This chain uses TRBV5-1 with TRBJ1-5; D ambiguous. Germline V gives CDR1 SGHRS, CDR2 YFSETQ. The V and J ends lost 0 bases and 0 bases respectively, with 4 bases between them. The CDR3 runs to 14 residues. The CDR3 here is CASSLEGSNQPQHF. The DNA for the CDR3 is TGCGCCAGCAGCTTGGAGGGTAGCAATCAGCCCCAGCATTTT.

The chain carries TRBV5-5 and TRBJ2-7; 10 bases are a match to TRBD1. Germline CDR1 is SGHKS and CDR2 is YYEKEE (reference sequence). The CDR3 length is 16 residues. Trimming cost V 2 bases and J 3 bases; bases outside gene matches: 8. In DNA, the CDR3 is TGTGCCAGCAGCTTCATTCCCGGGACAGGGGTCTACGAGCAGTACTTC. It codes for CASSFIPGTGVYEQYF.

V and J are TRBV29-1 and TRBJ1-2, with TRBD1 identical over 7 bases. The ends lost 4 bases at V and 5 bases at J; junction bases unmatched: 7. The CDR3 is made up of 13 amino acids. Germline assignment: CDR1 SQVTM and CDR2 ANQGSEA. The CDR3 DNA follows: TGCAGCGTTGCGTCGACAGGGTGGTATGGCTACACCTTC. Protein sequence: CSVASTGWYGYTF.

The chain combines TRBV12-3 or TRBV12-4 with TRBJ2-2; a possible D gene is TRBD1 (5 bases). CDR3 size: 13 residues. V gave up 6 bases and J gave up 7 bases, with 12 bases separating them. CDR3 loop: CASSQAGNGELFF. CDR3 DNA: TGTGCCAGCAGCCAGGCAGGGAACGGGGAGCTGTTTTTT.

This clone has a single count. V is TRBV5-1 and J is TRBJ2-7, with D perhaps matching TRBD2 (5 bases). CDR1 is SGHRS, CDR2 YFSETQ, per germline. CDR3 size: 14 residues. Trimming shortened V by 1 base and J by 7 bases, and 15 bases separated the two germline ends. The CDR3 DNA reads TGCGCCAGCAGCTTGTTTGTCGGGGAGCTTGAGCAGTACTTC. Its protein product is CASSLFVGELEQYF.

The CDR3 protein is CASSEMMTSGTYEQYF. The CDR3 nucleotides read TGTGCCAGCAGTGAAATGATGACTAGCGGGACGTACGAGCAGTACTTC. The chain joins TRBV6-1 to TRBJ2-7; 11 bases fit TRBD2. The CDR3 has 16 amino acids. Germline V lookup: CDR1 MNHNS, CDR2 SASEGT. V shed 2 bases and J 4 bases; nucleotides not matched to a gene: 7.

The rearrangement uses TRBV19 and TRBJ1-1; D is possibly TRBD1 (6 bases). In germline, CDR1 is LNHDA, CDR2 SQIVND (reference sequence). Trimming removed 9 bases at V and 2 bases at J, with 13 bases between. The CDR3 has 13 amino acids. CDR3 sequence (DNA): TGTGCCAGCTGCCCGACAGGAAACACTGAAGCTTTCTTT. It codes for CASCPTGNTEAFF.

The chain joins TRBV11-2 to TRBJ2-2; TRBD1 or TRBD2 may be the D gene (5 bases each). The CDR3 covers 16 residues. Germline V gene sequence: CDR1 SGHAT, CDR2 FQNNGV. The V and J ends lost 5 bases and 1 base respectively, with 14 bases between them. The CDR3 is CASSRPGAGNTGELFF. As DNA, the CDR3 is TGTGCCAGCAGCAGACCCGGGGCCGGGAACACCGGGGAGCTGTTTTTT.

This clone appeared a few times. The CDR3 region is CASSWGAGNTIYF. The CDR3 nucleotides are TGTGCCAGCAGTTGGGGGGCTGGAAACACCATATATTTT. This sequence joins TRBV12-3 or TRBV12-4 and TRBJ1-3; D possibly corresponds to TRBD1 (5 bases). This CDR3 spans 13 amino acids. The ends were cut back, 4 bases at V and 2 bases at J, with 6 bases in the middle.

This rearrangement joins TRBV19 to TRBJ2-1, with D possibly TRBD2 on 5 matching bases. CDR1 is LNHDA, CDR2 SQIVND, per germline (reference sequence). This CDR3 has 14 amino acids. Trimming shortened V by 3 bases and J by 4 bases, and 10 bases separated the two germline ends. CDR3 in amino acids: CASSMAGEYNEQFF. The CDR3 DNA is TGTGCCAGTAGTATGGCCGGGGAGTACAATGAGCAGTTCTTC. Full variable domain (remainder filled in from reference TRBV19 and TRBJ2-1): DGGITQSPKYLFRKEGQNVTLSCEQNLNHDAMYWYRQDPGQGLRLIYYSQIVNDFQKGDIAEGYSVSREKKESFPLTVTSAQKNPTAFYLCASSMAGEYNEQFFGPGTRLTVL.

The chain joins TRBV12-3 or TRBV12-4 to TRBJ1-1, with D unresolved. CDR3 length: 12 residues. The germline V and J ends were trimmed by 5 bases and 10 bases, with 14 bases remaining between them. The CDR3 loop reads CASSTLGMGAFF. CDR3 bases: TGTGCCAGCAGTACTTTAGGGATGGGAGCTTTCTTT.

The V gene is TRBV3-1 (or the pseudogene TRBV3-2), the J gene TRBJ1-2; D is unclear. Germline CDR1 is LGHDT and CDR2 is YNNKEL (reference sequence). The CDR3 is 14 amino acids. Trimming cost V 0 bases and J 3 bases, with 8 bases left between them. This CDR3 is CASSQDSGYYGYTF. CDR3 DNA: TGTGCCAGCAGCCAAGATTCGGGGTACTATGGCTACACCTTC.

This rearrangement joins TRBV9 to TRBJ2-7; weak D call: TRBD2 (6 bases). Trimming took off 1 base at V and 3 bases at J, with 11 bases between the two ends. The germline V gene has CDR1 SGDLS and CDR2 YYNGEE. The CDR3 loop spans 14 amino acids. The CDR3 nucleotides are TGTGCCAGCAGCGTATGGGTTAGCGGCTACGAGCAGTACTTC. Residues: CASSVWVSGYEQYF.

Here the CDR3 DNA reads TGCGCCAGCAGCCGGCTAGCGGAAGACTACGAGCAGTACTTC. Its translation is CASSRLAEDYEQYF. The chain has TRBV4-1 and TRBJ2-7, with 7 nucleotides matching TRBD2. The V and J ends lost 4 bases and 3 bases, in that order; junction bases with no gene match: 6. The CDR3 loop spans 14 amino acids. The V gene's germline CDR1 is MGHRA and CDR2 YSYEKL.

V is TRBV7-2 and J is TRBJ1-1; D is uncertain. CDR1 and CDR2 from the germline V gene are SGHTA and FQGNSA. Trimming removed 4 bases from V and 2 bases from J, with 8 bases in between. The CDR3 has 13 residues. CDR3 bases: TGTGCCAGCAGCTGGGTCACCAACACTGAAGCTTTCTTT. Translating gives CASSWVTNTEAFF.